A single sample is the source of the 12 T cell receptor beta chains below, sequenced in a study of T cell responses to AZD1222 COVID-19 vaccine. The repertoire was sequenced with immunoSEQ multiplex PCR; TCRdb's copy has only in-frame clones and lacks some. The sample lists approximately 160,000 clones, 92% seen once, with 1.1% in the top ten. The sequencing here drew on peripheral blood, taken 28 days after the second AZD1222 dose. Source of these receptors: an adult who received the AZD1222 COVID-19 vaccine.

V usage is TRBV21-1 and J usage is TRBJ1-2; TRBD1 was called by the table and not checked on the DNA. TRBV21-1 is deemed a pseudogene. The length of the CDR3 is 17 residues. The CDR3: CASSKEGEGQNNYGYTF. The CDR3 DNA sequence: TGTGCCAGCAGCAAAGAAGGAGAGGGACAGAATAACTATGGCTACACCTTC.

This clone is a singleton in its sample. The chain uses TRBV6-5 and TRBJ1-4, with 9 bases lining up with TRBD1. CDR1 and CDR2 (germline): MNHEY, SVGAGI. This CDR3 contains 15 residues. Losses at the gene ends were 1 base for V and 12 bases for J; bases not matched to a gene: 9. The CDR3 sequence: CASSYLGQGEQELFF. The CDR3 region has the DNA TGTGCCAGCAGTTACTTGGGACAGGGAGAACAGGAACTGTTTTTT.

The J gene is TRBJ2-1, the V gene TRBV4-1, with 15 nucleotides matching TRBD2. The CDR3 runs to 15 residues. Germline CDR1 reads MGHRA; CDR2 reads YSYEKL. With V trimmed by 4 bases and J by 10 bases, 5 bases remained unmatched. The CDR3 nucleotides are TGCGCCAGCAGCCCCGGGACTAGCGGGGGGACAGAGCAGTTCTTC. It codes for CASSPGTSGGTEQFF.

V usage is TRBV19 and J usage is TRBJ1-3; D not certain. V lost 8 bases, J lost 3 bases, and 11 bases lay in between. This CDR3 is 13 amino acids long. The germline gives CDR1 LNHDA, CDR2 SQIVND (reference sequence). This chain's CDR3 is CASSGPNGNTIYF. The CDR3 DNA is TGTGCCAGTTCCGGGCCCAATGGAAACACCATATATTTT. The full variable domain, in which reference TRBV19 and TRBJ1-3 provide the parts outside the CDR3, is DGGITQSPKYLFRKEGQNVTLSCEQNLNHDAMYWYRQDPGQGLRLIYYSQIVNDFQKGDIAEGYSVSREKKESFPLTVTSAQKNPTAFYLCASSGPNGNTIYFGEGSWLTVV.

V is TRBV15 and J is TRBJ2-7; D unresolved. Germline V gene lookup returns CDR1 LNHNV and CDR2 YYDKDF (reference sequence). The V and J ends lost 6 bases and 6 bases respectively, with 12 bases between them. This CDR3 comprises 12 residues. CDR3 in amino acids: CATRGWESEQYF. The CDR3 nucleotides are TGTGCCACCAGAGGGTGGGAATCCGAGCAGTACTTC.

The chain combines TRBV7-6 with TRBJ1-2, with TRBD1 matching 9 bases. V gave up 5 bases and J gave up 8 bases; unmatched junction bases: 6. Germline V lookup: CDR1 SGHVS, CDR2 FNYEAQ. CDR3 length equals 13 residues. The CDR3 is CASSGTGFQGYTF. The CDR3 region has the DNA TGTGCCAGCAGCGGGACAGGGTTTCAGGGCTACACCTTC.

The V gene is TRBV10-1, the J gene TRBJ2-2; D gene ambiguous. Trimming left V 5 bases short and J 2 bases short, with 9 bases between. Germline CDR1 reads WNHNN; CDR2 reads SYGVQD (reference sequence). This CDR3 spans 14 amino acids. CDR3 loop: CASSRRQNTGELFF. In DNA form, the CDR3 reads TGCGCCAGCAGTCGGCGACAAAACACCGGGGAGCTGTTTTTT.

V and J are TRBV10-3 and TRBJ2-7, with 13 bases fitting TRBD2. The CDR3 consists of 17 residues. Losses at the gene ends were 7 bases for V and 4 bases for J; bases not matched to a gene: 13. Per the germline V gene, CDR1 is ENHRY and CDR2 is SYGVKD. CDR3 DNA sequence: TGTGCCATCACCCCGACAAGACTAGCGGGGGGTAATTACGAGCAGTACTTC. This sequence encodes CAITPTRLAGGNYEQYF.

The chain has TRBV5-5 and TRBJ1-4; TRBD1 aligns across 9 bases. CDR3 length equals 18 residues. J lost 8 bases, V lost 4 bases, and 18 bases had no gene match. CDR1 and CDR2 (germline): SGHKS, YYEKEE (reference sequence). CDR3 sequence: CASSRPGQGIARWEKLFF. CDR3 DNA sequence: TGTGCCAGCAGCCGACCGGGACAGGGAATCGCACGATGGGAAAAACTGTTTTTT.

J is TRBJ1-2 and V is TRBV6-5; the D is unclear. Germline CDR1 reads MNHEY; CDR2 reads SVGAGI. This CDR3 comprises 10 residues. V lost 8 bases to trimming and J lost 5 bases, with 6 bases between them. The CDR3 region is CASFRYGYTF. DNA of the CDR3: TGTGCCAGCTTCAGATATGGCTACACCTTC.

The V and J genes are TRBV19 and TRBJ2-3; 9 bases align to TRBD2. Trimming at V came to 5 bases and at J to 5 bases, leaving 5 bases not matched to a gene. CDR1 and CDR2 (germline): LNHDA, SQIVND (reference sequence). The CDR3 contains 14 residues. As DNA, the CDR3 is TGTGCCAGTAGTCCGATTAGCGGGGGAGATACGCAGTATTTT. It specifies CASSPISGGDTQYF.

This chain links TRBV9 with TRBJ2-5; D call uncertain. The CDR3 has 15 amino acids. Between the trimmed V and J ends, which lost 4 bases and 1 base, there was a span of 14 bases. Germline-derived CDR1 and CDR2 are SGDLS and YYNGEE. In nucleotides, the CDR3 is TGTGCCAGCAGCACCCGACCCACCCCCCAAGAGACCCAGTACTTC. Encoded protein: CASSTRPTPQETQYF.